This is a list of T cell receptor beta chains from one sample in a study of blood T cell repertoires in COVID-19. TCRdb's copy holds only in-frame clones and misses some; the assay was immunoSEQ multiplex PCR. The table lists 210,000 or so clones, 82% of them singletons. The source material was peripheral blood. The receptors were sampled from a woman aged 40 to 49 with acute or convalescent COVID-19. The CDR3 runs from the conserved cysteine through the conserved F or W. A D gene is named only where the DNA matches it firmly. Some rows mark clone size as missing; the rest say once, few, many or name a class of expanded clone.

cdr3_aa: CASSPFLAGDTGELFF
cdr3_nt: TGTGCCAGCAGCCCCTTTTTAGCGGGAGACACCGGGGAGCTGTTTTTT
v_call: TRBV7-9
d_call: TRBD2
j_call: TRBJ2-2
clone_size: NA

cdr3_aa: CASSFGDSFYEQYF
cdr3_nt: TGTGCCAGCAGTTTCGGGGACAGCTTCTACGAGCAGTACTTC
v_call: TRBV27
d_call: TRBD1
j_call: TRBJ2-7
clone_size: once

cdr3_aa: CASSQGEGPQHF
cdr3_nt: TGTGCCAGCAGCCAAGGTGAGGGGCCCCAGCATTTT
v_call: TRBV3-1/TRBV3-2
d_call: NA
j_call: TRBJ1-5
clone_size: NA

cdr3_aa: CASSLGSATNEKLFF
cdr3_nt: TGTGCCAGCAGCTTAGGCAGCGCAACTAATGAAAAACTGTTTTTT
v_call: TRBV11-2
d_call: NA
j_call: TRBJ1-4
clone_size: NA

cdr3_aa: CASMAGYTDTQYF
cdr3_nt: TGTGCCAGCATGGCAGGGTATACAGATACGCAGTATTTT
v_call: TRBV2
d_call: NA
j_call: TRBJ2-3
clone_size: NA

cdr3_aa: CASSPRQGWNIQYF
cdr3_nt: TGTGCCAGCAGCCCACGACAGGGTTGGAACATTCAGTACTTC
v_call: TRBV3-1/TRBV3-2
d_call: TRBD1
j_call: TRBJ2-4
clone_size: NA

cdr3_aa: CASSGPSGGELFF
cdr3_nt: TGTGCCAGCAGTGGACCGAGCGGTGGGGAGCTGTTTTTT
v_call: TRBV6-4
d_call: NA
j_call: TRBJ2-2
clone_size: few

cdr3_aa: CASSQPGTSGGGSNEQFF
cdr3_nt: TGTGCCAGCAGCCAACCCGGGACTAGCGGGGGGGGTTCAAATGAGCAGTTCTTC
v_call: TRBV14
d_call: TRBD2
j_call: TRBJ2-1
clone_size: NA

cdr3_aa: CASSLDSSGVINYGYTF
cdr3_nt: TGTGCCAGCAGCTTAGATTCTTCGGGGGTAATTAACTATGGCTACACCTTC
v_call: TRBV7-8
d_call: NA
j_call: TRBJ1-2
clone_size: NA

cdr3_aa: CASSIGGQGRRGQPQHF
cdr3_nt: TGTGCCAGTAGTATAGGGGGGCAGGGGCGTAGAGGTCAGCCCCAGCATTTT
v_call: TRBV19
d_call: NA
j_call: TRBJ1-5
clone_size: NA

cdr3_aa: CASGLVAGSGNTQYF
cdr3_nt: TGTGCTAGTGGTTTGGTAGCGGGGTCGGGAAATACGCAGTATTTT
v_call: TRBV12-5
d_call: TRBD2
j_call: TRBJ2-3
clone_size: NA

cdr3_aa: CASSTAGSYNSPLHF
cdr3_nt: TGTGCCAGCAGCACAGCGGGATCCTATAATTCACCCCTCCACTTT
v_call: TRBV7-9
d_call: NA
j_call: TRBJ1-6
clone_size: NA

cdr3_aa: CASSSPLSYEQYF
cdr3_nt: TGTGCCAGCAGTTCTCCCCTATCCTACGAGCAGTACTTC
v_call: TRBV7-9
d_call: NA
j_call: TRBJ2-7
clone_size: NA

cdr3_aa: CASSQGGNSYNEQFF
cdr3_nt: TGTGCCAGCAGCCAGGGGGGAAACTCCTACAATGAGCAGTTCTTC
v_call: TRBV3-1/TRBV3-2
d_call: NA
j_call: TRBJ2-1
clone_size: NA

cdr3_aa: CSVGGQGTTYEQYF
cdr3_nt: TGCAGCGTTGGGGGACAGGGGACAACCTACGAGCAGTACTTC
v_call: TRBV29-1
d_call: TRBD1
j_call: TRBJ2-7
clone_size: NA

cdr3_aa: CASSTAGTGGTDTQYF
cdr3_nt: TGTGCCAGCAGCACAGCCGGGACAGGGGGCACAGATACGCAGTATTTT
v_call: TRBV7-8
d_call: TRBD1
j_call: TRBJ2-3
clone_size: NA

cdr3_aa: CASSWGLAGGGGSYNEQFF
cdr3_nt: TGCGCCAGCAGCTGGGGACTAGCGGGAGGAGGAGGGTCCTACAATGAGCAGTTCTTC
v_call: TRBV5-1
d_call: TRBD2
j_call: TRBJ2-1
clone_size: NA

cdr3_aa: CASSLSWERMFF
cdr3_nt: TGTGCCAGCAGCTTGTCGTGGGAGCGTATGTTCTTC
v_call: TRBV5-8
d_call: NA
j_call: TRBJ2-1
clone_size: NA

cdr3_aa: CASSGRGTQYF
cdr3_nt: TGTGCCAGTAGTGGGCGGGGGACGCAGTATTTT
v_call: TRBV19
d_call: TRBD2
j_call: TRBJ2-3
clone_size: NA

cdr3_aa: CSATPGSEQYF
cdr3_nt: TGCAGTGCAACACCAGGCAGCGAGCAGTACTTC
v_call: TRBV20-1
d_call: NA
j_call: TRBJ2-7
clone_size: NA

cdr3_aa: CASRPRGQSTDTQYF
cdr3_nt: TGTGCCAGCAGACCCAGGGGTCAAAGCACAGATACGCAGTATTTT
v_call: TRBV6-6
d_call: NA
j_call: TRBJ2-3
clone_size: NA

cdr3_aa: CASSNGRVNYGYTF
cdr3_nt: TGTGCCAGCAGTAACGGCAGGGTCAACTATGGCTACACCTTC
v_call: TRBV2
d_call: NA
j_call: TRBJ1-2
clone_size: NA

cdr3_aa: CASSSLERTTGDEQYF
cdr3_nt: TGTGCCAGCAGCTCGCTCGAACGAACGACAGGGGATGAGCAGTACTTC
v_call: TRBV11-2
d_call: TRBD1
j_call: TRBJ2-7
clone_size: NA

cdr3_aa: CASRKIAGGPGNEQFF
cdr3_nt: TGTGCCAGCAGAAAGATAGCGGGAGGGCCAGGGAATGAGCAGTTCTTC
v_call: TRBV27
d_call: TRBD2
j_call: TRBJ2-1
clone_size: NA

cdr3_aa: CASTRTGSSGANVLTF
cdr3_nt: TGTGCCAGCACCCGGACAGGGAGCTCTGGGGCCAACGTCCTGACTTTC
v_call: TRBV27
d_call: TRBD1
j_call: TRBJ2-6
clone_size: NA

cdr3_aa: CASSYLDRGSEQFF
cdr3_nt: TGTGCCAGCAGTTACTTGGACAGGGGAAGTGAGCAGTTCTTC
v_call: TRBV6-2/TRBV6-3
d_call: TRBD1
j_call: TRBJ2-1
clone_size: NA

cdr3_aa: CASGQTSLYEQYF
cdr3_nt: TGCGCCAGCGGCCAGACTAGCCTCTACGAGCAGTACTTC
v_call: TRBV5-1
d_call: TRBD2
j_call: TRBJ2-7
clone_size: many

cdr3_aa: CASSFTVYTGGYTF
cdr3_nt: TGTGCCAGCAGTTTTACGGTCTATACGGGTGGCTACACCTTC
v_call: TRBV27
d_call: NA
j_call: TRBJ1-2
clone_size: NA

cdr3_aa: CASSHAGGPTEAFF
cdr3_nt: TGCGCCAGCAGCCACGCAGGGGGGCCCACTGAAGCTTTCTTT
v_call: TRBV4-3
d_call: TRBD1
j_call: TRBJ1-1
clone_size: NA

cdr3_aa: CASSHRRSPMNTEAFF
cdr3_nt: TGTGCCAGCAGCCATCGACGTAGCCCCATGAACACTGAAGCTTTCTTT
v_call: TRBV3-1/TRBV3-2
d_call: NA
j_call: TRBJ1-1
clone_size: NA

cdr3_aa: CASSKVHQNTGELFF
cdr3_nt: TGTGCCAGCAGCAAAGTACACCAGAACACCGGGGAGCTGTTTTTT
v_call: TRBV21-1
d_call: NA
j_call: TRBJ2-2
clone_size: NA

cdr3_aa: CASSDGRGPETQYF
cdr3_nt: TGTGCCAGCAGTGATGGCAGGGGGCCAGAGACCCAGTACTTC
v_call: TRBV2
d_call: TRBD1
j_call: TRBJ2-5
clone_size: NA

cdr3_aa: CAWSGTGTGGHQPQHF
cdr3_nt: TGTGCCTGGAGTGGGACCGGGACAGGGGGGCATCAGCCCCAGCATTTT
v_call: TRBV30
d_call: TRBD1
j_call: TRBJ1-5
clone_size: NA

cdr3_aa: CASSLGGGGDGYGYTF
cdr3_nt: TGTGCCAGCAGCTTGGGCGGAGGGGGCGACGGCTATGGCTACACCTTC
v_call: TRBV5-4
d_call: TRBD1
j_call: TRBJ1-2
clone_size: NA

cdr3_aa: CASSRENTEAFF
cdr3_nt: TGTGCCAGCTCCCGCGAGAACACTGAAGCTTTCTTT
v_call: TRBV18
d_call: NA
j_call: TRBJ1-1
clone_size: NA

cdr3_aa: CASSLVLIRGNTEAFF
cdr3_nt: TGTGCCAGCAGCTTAGTTCTAATTAGGGGGAACACTGAAGCTTTCTTT
v_call: TRBV7-8
d_call: NA
j_call: TRBJ1-1
clone_size: NA

cdr3_aa: CAWGQGELFF
cdr3_nt: TGTGCCTGGGGCCAAGGGGAGCTGTTTTTT
v_call: TRBV30
d_call: NA
j_call: TRBJ2-2
clone_size: NA

cdr3_aa: CATSAVRSGSNRETQYF
cdr3_nt: TGTGCCACCAGTGCGGTTCGAAGCGGGAGTAACCGGGAGACCCAGTACTTC
v_call: TRBV24-1
d_call: TRBD2
j_call: TRBJ2-5
clone_size: NA

cdr3_aa: CAWGRTSGVINEQFF
cdr3_nt: TGTGCCTGGGGTCGTACTAGCGGGGTTATCAATGAGCAGTTCTTC
v_call: TRBV30
d_call: TRBD2
j_call: TRBJ2-1
clone_size: NA

cdr3_aa: CASSRSAGTGSSYNSPLHF
cdr3_nt: TGCGCCAGCAGCCGGAGCGCCGGGACAGGGAGCTCCTATAATTCACCCCTCCACTTT
v_call: TRBV10-2
d_call: TRBD1
j_call: TRBJ1-6
clone_size: few

cdr3_aa: CASSLGRGNEQYF
cdr3_nt: TGTGCCAGCAGCTTAGGCAGGGGCAACGAGCAGTACTTC
v_call: TRBV7-3
d_call: NA
j_call: TRBJ2-7
clone_size: NA

cdr3_aa: CASSLALTGGDTEAFF
cdr3_nt: TGTGCCAGCAGCTTAGCCCTAACGGGAGGGGACACTGAAGCTTTCTTT
v_call: TRBV7-9
d_call: NA
j_call: TRBJ1-1
clone_size: NA

cdr3_aa: CANWASRFF
cdr3_nt: TGTGCCAACTGGGCTAGCCGGTTCTTC
v_call: TRBV21-1
d_call: NA
j_call: TRBJ2-1
clone_size: NA

cdr3_aa: CASSVAEVARNEQFF
cdr3_nt: TGTGCCAGCAGCGTAGCTGAAGTCGCTAGGAATGAGCAGTTCTTC
v_call: TRBV9
d_call: NA
j_call: TRBJ2-1
clone_size: few

cdr3_aa: CASSRGQGSSYEQYF
cdr3_nt: TGTGCCAGCAGCCGGGGACAGGGGAGCTCCTACGAGCAGTACTTC
v_call: TRBV7-6
d_call: TRBD1
j_call: TRBJ2-7
clone_size: NA

cdr3_aa: CASSAGWQGRVYGYTF
cdr3_nt: TGTGCCAGCAGCGCCGGATGGCAGGGGAGGGTCTATGGCTACACCTTC
v_call: TRBV9
d_call: NA
j_call: TRBJ1-2
clone_size: NA

cdr3_aa: CSVAQRGWNEQFF
cdr3_nt: TGCAGCGTTGCCCAGCGGGGATGGAATGAGCAGTTCTTC
v_call: TRBV29-1
d_call: TRBD2
j_call: TRBJ2-1
clone_size: few

cdr3_aa: CATSRDPGPAVGANVLTF
cdr3_nt: TGTGCCACCAGCAGAGATCCAGGGCCCGCCGTTGGGGCCAACGTCCTGACTTTC
v_call: TRBV15
d_call: NA
j_call: TRBJ2-6
clone_size: NA

cdr3_aa: CASSQDDRSSYNEQFF
cdr3_nt: TGCGCCAGCAGCCAAGACGACAGGAGCTCCTACAATGAGCAGTTCTTC
v_call: TRBV4-3
d_call: NA
j_call: TRBJ2-1
clone_size: once

cdr3_aa: CASSADSGGPSEQYF
cdr3_nt: TGTGCCAGTAGTGCTGATAGCGGGGGCCCCTCCGAGCAGTACTTC
v_call: TRBV19
d_call: TRBD2
j_call: TRBJ2-7
clone_size: NA

cdr3_aa: CASGFNFDRVMGNNNSPLHF
cdr3_nt: TGTGCTAGTGGTTTCAACTTCGACAGGGTGATGGGTAACAATAATTCACCCCTCCACTTT
v_call: TRBV12-5
d_call: TRBD1
j_call: TRBJ1-6
clone_size: NA

cdr3_aa: CASSPGQGDYEQYF
cdr3_nt: TGCGCCAGCAGCCCAGGACAGGGGGACTACGAGCAGTACTTC
v_call: TRBV4-3
d_call: TRBD1
j_call: TRBJ2-7
clone_size: NA

cdr3_aa: CASSQVGKNQPQHF
cdr3_nt: TGCGCCAGCAGCCAGGTCGGGAAGAATCAGCCCCAGCATTTT
v_call: TRBV4-1
d_call: NA
j_call: TRBJ1-5
clone_size: NA

cdr3_aa: CASSRPPGHKLYNEQFF
cdr3_nt: TGTGCCAGCAGCCGTCCCCCGGGACACAAACTCTACAATGAGCAGTTCTTC
v_call: TRBV7-9
d_call: NA
j_call: TRBJ2-1
clone_size: NA

cdr3_aa: CASSLTGGTEAFF
cdr3_nt: TGTGCCAGCAGTTTGACAGGGGGAACTGAAGCTTTCTTT
v_call: TRBV6-2/TRBV6-3
d_call: TRBD1
j_call: TRBJ1-1
clone_size: NA

cdr3_aa: CASSLVSGQGAANYGYTF
cdr3_nt: TGTGCCAGCAGTTTAGTCTCGGGACAGGGGGCTGCCAACTATGGCTACACCTTC
v_call: TRBV27
d_call: TRBD1
j_call: TRBJ1-2
clone_size: NA

cdr3_aa: CASSLGGVQTGYTF
cdr3_nt: TGTGCCAGCAGCTTAGGGGGCGTCCAGACAGGCTACACCTTC
v_call: TRBV7-2
d_call: NA
j_call: TRBJ1-2
clone_size: NA

cdr3_aa: CASSPLVNDNEQFF
cdr3_nt: TGCGCCAGCAGCCCCCTAGTGAATGACAATGAGCAGTTCTTC
v_call: TRBV5-1
d_call: NA
j_call: TRBJ2-1
clone_size: many

cdr3_aa: CASSIGGGLAEAFF
cdr3_nt: TGTGCCAGTAGCATAGGGGGGGGACTTGCTGAAGCTTTCTTT
v_call: TRBV11-2
d_call: NA
j_call: TRBJ1-1
clone_size: many

cdr3_aa: CASSFLPGELFF
cdr3_nt: TGTGCCAGCAGCTTTCTCCCCGGGGAGCTGTTTTTT
v_call: TRBV7-3
d_call: NA
j_call: TRBJ2-2
clone_size: NA